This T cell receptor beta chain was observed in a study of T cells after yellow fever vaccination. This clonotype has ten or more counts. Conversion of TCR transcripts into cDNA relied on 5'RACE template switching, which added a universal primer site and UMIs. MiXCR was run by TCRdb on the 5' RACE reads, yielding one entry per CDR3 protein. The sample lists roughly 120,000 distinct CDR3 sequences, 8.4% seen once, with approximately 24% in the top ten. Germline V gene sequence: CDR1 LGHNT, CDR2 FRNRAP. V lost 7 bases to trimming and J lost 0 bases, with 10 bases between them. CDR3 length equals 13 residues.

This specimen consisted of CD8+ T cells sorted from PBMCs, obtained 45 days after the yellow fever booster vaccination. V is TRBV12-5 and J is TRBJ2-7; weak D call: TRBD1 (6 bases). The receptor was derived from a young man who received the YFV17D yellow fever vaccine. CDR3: CASERDTSYEQYF. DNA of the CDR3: TGTGCTAGTGAAAGGGACACCTCCTACGAGCAGTACTTC.